The 28 T cell receptor beta chains listed next were all sequenced from one sample in a study of T cell responses to AZD1222 COVID-19 vaccine. Only in-frame clones appear in the TCRdb table, and some are missing; sequencing was by immunoSEQ multiplex PCR. Of 150,000 to 200,000 clones in the sample, over 75% are singletons; the top ten hold 4.3%. Sample: peripheral blood, taken 28 days after the second AZD1222 dose. The receptors shown here come from an adult who received the AZD1222 COVID-19 vaccine.

The chain combines TRBV4-3 with TRBJ2-1; possibly TRBD2 for D (6 bases). CDR3 size: 16 residues. V lost 1 base and J 9 bases, leaving 19 bases between the germline ends. Germline CDR1 LGHNA, CDR2 YSLEER. In DNA, the CDR3 is TGCGCCAGCAGCCAAGGAGGGGCCACGGTGGGAGGTGAGCAGTTCTTC. This codes for CASSQGGATVGGEQFF.

The genes are TRBV19 and TRBJ2-6; D gene ambiguous. Germline V gives CDR1 LNHDA, CDR2 SQIVND (reference sequence). V dropped 6 bases and J dropped 4 bases, with 7 bases sitting between them. This CDR3 has 13 amino acids. This CDR3 is CASSWGGANVLTF. The CDR3 nucleotides are TGTGCCAGTAGCTGGGGAGGGGCCAACGTCCTGACTTTC. The full variable domain, its missing parts supplied by reference TRBV19 and TRBJ2-6, is DGGITQSPKYLFRKEGQNVTLSCEQNLNHDAMYWYRQDPGQGLRLIYYSQIVNDFQKGDIAEGYSVSREKKESFPLTVTSAQKNPTAFYLCASSWGGANVLTFGAGSRLTVL.

Regarding this clone: Other DNA sequences in the same sample also yield this CDR3. The chain has TRBV9 and TRBJ2-7; TRBD1 or TRBD2 may be the D gene (5 bases each). Germline values: CDR1 SGDLS, CDR2 YYNGEE. With 0 bases removed from V and 1 base from J, the gap between germline ends came to 11 bases. The CDR3 has 15 amino acids. CDR3 protein: CASSVGGTVSYEQYF. The CDR3 DNA sequence: TGTGCCAGCAGCGTAGGAGGGACGGTTTCCTACGAGCAGTACTTC.

The chain's CDR3 is CASSLDLGGRTPLHF. CDR3 bases: TGTGCCAGCAGCTTAGATCTAGGGGGGCGGACACCCCTCCACTTT. This chain links TRBV7-9 with TRBJ1-6; D perhaps matches TRBD1 (6 bases). CDR3 length: 15 amino acids. V lost 1 base and J 11 bases, leaving 15 bases between the germline ends. Germline V gives CDR1 SEHNR, CDR2 FQNEAQ (reference sequence).

The chain uses TRBV5-6 and TRBJ1-6; 7 positions match TRBD1. Germline lookup yields CDR1 SGHDT and CDR2 YYEEEE. The CDR3 loop spans 15 amino acids. Trimming at V came to 2 bases and at J to 8 bases, leaving 7 bases not matched to a gene. CDR3 region: CASSFRTGVDSPLHF. CDR3 DNA sequence: TGTGCCAGCAGCTTTAGGACAGGAGTGGATTCACCCCTCCACTTT.

This rearrangement joins TRBV7-8 to TRBJ1-1; D is possibly TRBD1 (5 bases). This CDR3 contains 13 residues. Between the trimmed V and J ends, which lost 5 bases and 4 bases, there was a span of 11 bases. Germline assignment: CDR1 SGHVS and CDR2 FQNEAQ. CDR3 region: CASSPVGATEAFF. CDR3 bases: TGTGCCAGCAGCCCCGTAGGGGCCACTGAAGCTTTCTTT.

This rearrangement joins TRBV6-5 to TRBJ1-1; D might be TRBD1 (6 bases). Germline CDR1 MNHEY, CDR2 SVGAGI. Trimming took 2 bases from V and 4 from J, leaving 11 bases between them. The CDR3 extends over 14 amino acids. The CDR3 DNA is TGTGCCAGCAGTTACCCAGGGGTTGGCACTGAAGCTTTCTTT. This codes for CASSYPGVGTEAFF.

The rearrangement uses TRBV12-3 or TRBV12-4 and TRBJ1-2; 7 bases line up with TRBD1. CDR3 length equals 13 residues. J was trimmed by 3 bases and V by 3 bases; bases with no gene match: 1. The CDR3 DNA reads TGTGCCAGCAGTTTCACAGGGGACTATGGCTACACCTTC. Its protein is CASSFTGDYGYTF.

This clone was observed a few times. The chain employs TRBV30 and TRBJ1-4, with D unclear. The V and J ends lost 2 bases and 0 bases respectively, with 7 bases between them. The V gene's germline CDR1 is GTSNPN and CDR2 SVGIG (reference sequence). The CDR3 contains 14 residues. The chain's CDR3 is CAWSSGATNEKLFF. Written as DNA, the CDR3 is TGTGCCTGGAGTAGCGGCGCAACTAATGAAAAACTGTTTTTT.

This chain connects TRBV6-5 to TRBJ1-2; TRBD1 might be the D (5 bases). The CDR3 consists of 13 residues. Germline assignment: CDR1 MNHEY and CDR2 SVGAGI. V shed 9 bases and J shed 5 bases, with 16 bases lying between them. The CDR3 region has the DNA TGTGCCAGTACACTGGGAGGGGATTATGGCTACACCTTC. Amino acid sequence: CASTLGGDYGYTF.

This sequence joins TRBV10-3 and TRBJ1-1; 7 bases agree with TRBD1. The CDR3 consists of 14 residues. Germline V gene lookup returns CDR1 ENHRY and CDR2 SYGVKD. J was trimmed by 0 bases and V by 3 bases; bases with no gene match: 1. CDR3 in DNA: TGTGCCATCAGTGAACAGGGGATGAACACTGAAGCTTTCTTT. Encoded protein: CAISEQGMNTEAFF.

The rearrangement joins TRBV5-1 to TRBJ1-3; TRBD1 might be the D (6 bases). Trimming took 4 bases from V and 4 from J, leaving 12 bases between them. CDR1 is SGHRS, CDR2 YFSETQ, per germline. CDR3 length: 14 amino acids. This chain's CDR3 is CASSTGSIGNTIYF. CDR3 nucleotides: TGCGCCAGCAGCACAGGGTCTATCGGAAACACCATATATTTT.

V and J are TRBV27 and TRBJ1-6; 8 bases are a match to TRBD1. The CDR3 covers 16 residues. The germline V gene encodes CDR1 MNHEY and CDR2 SMNVEV (reference sequence). J was trimmed by 3 bases and V by 5 bases; bases with no gene match: 6. This chain's CDR3 is CASSRDRRDYNSPLHF. The CDR3 nucleotides read TGTGCCAGCAGTCGGGACAGGCGGGACTATAATTCACCCCTCCACTTT.

The chain combines TRBV7-9 with TRBJ2-1, with 9 positions matching TRBD2. CDR1 and CDR2 (germline): SEHNR, FQNEAQ (reference sequence). Trimming removed 7 bases from V and 0 bases from J; junction bases left unmatched: 4. CDR3 length equals 15 residues. In nucleotides, the CDR3 is TGTGCCAGCAAGGCGGGGGGGAGCTCCTACAATGAGCAGTTCTTC. This encodes CASKAGGSSYNEQFF.

The sample holds one count of this clone. This rearrangement joins TRBV7-9 to TRBJ2-2, with 7 bases lining up with TRBD1. The CDR3 is 18 amino acids. Germline trimming cut 5 bases from V and 1 base from J; bases unmatched to any gene: 13. CDR1 and CDR2 (germline): SEHNR, FQNEAQ (reference sequence). The CDR3 spells CASSPRQGEDWNTGELFF. Written as DNA, the CDR3 is TGTGCCAGCAGCCCCAGACAGGGTGAGGATTGGAACACCGGGGAGCTGTTTTTT.

This clone was observed a single time. V usage is TRBV13 and J usage is TRBJ1-1, with D possibly matching TRBD1 (5 bases). The CDR3 runs 14 residues. CDR1 is PRHDT, CDR2 FYEKMQ, per germline (reference sequence). V was cut by 4 bases and J by 1 base, with 10 bases left in between. The CDR3 DNA follows: TGTGCCAGCAGCTCCATAACAGGGAACACTGAAGCTTTCTTT. As protein: CASSSITGNTEAFF.

The chain employs TRBV5-1 and TRBJ2-1, with 10 bases matching TRBD2. Trimming removed 0 bases from V and 6 bases from J; junction bases left unmatched: 3. This CDR3 comprises 15 residues. Germline lookup yields CDR1 SGHRS and CDR2 YFSETQ. CDR3 loop: CASSLVASGGNEQFF. CDR3 in DNA: TGCGCCAGCAGCTTGGTTGCTAGCGGGGGCAATGAGCAGTTCTTC.

This chain uses TRBV5-1 with TRBJ2-7; no reliable D call. The CDR3 contains 14 residues. Germline loops: CDR1 SGHRS, CDR2 YFSETQ. Trimming pared 3 bases from V and 3 bases from J, leaving 13 bases between. CDR3 amino acids: CASSSEHRSYEQYF. The DNA of the CDR3 is TGCGCCAGCAGCTCGGAGCACCGGAGCTACGAGCAGTACTTC.

The chain couples TRBV7-2 to TRBJ2-5, with 12 bases fitting TRBD2. The V gene's germline CDR1 is SGHTA and CDR2 FQGNSA. The CDR3 sequence is 16 residues long. V lost 5 bases, J lost 4 bases, and 8 bases stayed unmatched. For the CDR3, the DNA is TGTGCCAGCAGCCCCCAACTAGCGGGGGGTGTAGAGACCCAGTACTTC. It yields the protein CASSPQLAGGVETQYF.

The chain joins TRBV30 to TRBJ2-1; no definite D call. The V and J ends lost 4 bases and 0 bases respectively, with 10 bases between them. Germline values: CDR1 GTSNPN, CDR2 SVGIG (reference sequence). CDR3 length: 14 residues. The CDR3 nucleotides are TGTGCCTGGACCCACTCAAGCTCCTACAATGAGCAGTTCTTC. This sequence encodes CAWTHSSSYNEQFF. Full variable domain (missing parts from reference TRBV30 and TRBJ2-1): SQTIHQWPATLVQPVGSPLSLECTVEGTSNPNLYWYRQAAGRGLQLLFYSVGIGQISSEVPQNLSASRPQDRQFILSSKKLLLSDSGFYLCAWTHSSSYNEQFFGPGTRLTVL.

The genes are TRBV6-5 and TRBJ1-1; D is undetermined. Germline V gene sequence: CDR1 MNHEY, CDR2 SVGAGI. The V gene lost 2 bases and the J gene lost 11 bases, with 9 bases spanning the gap. This CDR3 has 11 residues. The CDR3 DNA sequence: TGTGCCAGCAGTTACGGGCTGTGGGCTTTCTTT. The encoded protein is CASSYGLWAFF.

The chain employs TRBV6-5 and TRBJ1-1, with unresolved D. In germline, CDR1 is MNHEY, CDR2 SVGAGI. Trimming pared 6 bases from V and 6 bases from J, leaving 20 bases between. CDR3 length: 15 amino acids. CDR3: CASRGSQLGSAEAFF. The CDR3 coding sequence is TGTGCCAGCAGGGGGTCCCAATTGGGGAGCGCTGAAGCTTTCTTT.

The chain joins TRBV18 to TRBJ1-1; D is perhaps TRBD1 (5 bases). Trimming took off 6 bases at V and 6 bases at J, with 11 bases between the two ends. CDR1 and CDR2 from the germline V gene are KGHSH and LQKENI. CDR3 length: 12 residues. CDR3 sequence: CASSGSGSEAFF. The CDR3 nucleotides read TGTGCCAGCTCGGGGTCAGGGTCTGAAGCTTTCTTT.

The chain recombines TRBV5-4 with TRBJ1-2; no firm D call. The CDR3 length is 14 residues. The V end lost 4 bases, the J end lost 2 bases, and 12 bases lay between the germline ends. Germline lookup yields CDR1 SGHNT and CDR2 YYREEE (reference sequence). For the CDR3, the DNA is TGTGCCAGCAGCCCCGGGGAGACCAACTATGGCTACACCTTC. It encodes CASSPGETNYGYTF.

The chain recombines TRBV24-1 with TRBJ2-2; perhaps D is TRBD1 or TRBD2 (5 bases each). V lost 3 bases and J 0 bases, leaving 13 bases between the germline ends. In germline, CDR1 is KGHDR, CDR2 SFDVKD. The CDR3 is 17 amino acids. CDR3 protein: CATSDPGSNANTGELFF. For the CDR3, the DNA is TGTGCCACCAGTGATCCAGGGAGTAACGCGAACACCGGGGAGCTGTTTTTT.

This chain joins TRBV11-2 and TRBJ1-5; D not resolved. V was shortened by 4 bases and J by 4 bases, with 11 bases between the two germline ends. Germline V gene lookup returns CDR1 SGHAT and CDR2 FQNNGV. The CDR3 has 14 residues. CDR3 bases: TGTGCCAGCAGCTATTCGGGAGCAAATCAGCCCCAGCATTTT. Encoded protein: CASSYSGANQPQHF.

The J gene is TRBJ2-7, the V gene TRBV30, with a tentative D call TRBD1 (5 bases). This CDR3 spans 13 amino acids. From germline, CDR1 is GTSNPN and CDR2 SVGIG (reference sequence). V was pared by 3 bases and J by 6 bases, with 15 bases between. The CDR3 nucleotides are TGTGCCTGGAGCCCCGGTGGGGCATTCGAGCAGTACTTC. This gives the protein CAWSPGGAFEQYF.

V is TRBV19 and J is TRBJ1-1, with D unresolved. This CDR3 comprises 13 residues. Germline-derived CDR1 and CDR2 are LNHDA and SQIVND (reference sequence). Trimming cost V 5 bases and J 2 bases, with 9 bases left between them. This CDR3 reads CASSFRRNTEAFF. The CDR3 DNA reads TGTGCCAGTAGTTTCCGCCGAAACACTGAAGCTTTCTTT.